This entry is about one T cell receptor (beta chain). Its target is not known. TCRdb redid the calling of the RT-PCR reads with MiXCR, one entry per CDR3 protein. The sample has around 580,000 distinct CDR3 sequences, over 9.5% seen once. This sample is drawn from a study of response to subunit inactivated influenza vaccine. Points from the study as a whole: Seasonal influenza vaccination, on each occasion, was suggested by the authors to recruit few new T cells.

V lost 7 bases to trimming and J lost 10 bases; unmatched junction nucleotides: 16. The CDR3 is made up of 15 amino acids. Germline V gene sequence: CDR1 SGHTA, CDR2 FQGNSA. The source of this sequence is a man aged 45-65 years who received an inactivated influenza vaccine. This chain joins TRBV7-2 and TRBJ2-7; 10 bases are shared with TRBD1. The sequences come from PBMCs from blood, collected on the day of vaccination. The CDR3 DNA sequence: TGTGCCAGCATGCCGTCGGGGACAGGGGTGGGGGGACAGTACTTC. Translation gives CASMPSGTGVGGQYF.